A selection of T cell receptor beta chains follows, all from one sample in a study of cytomegalovirus exposure and HLA in healthy donors. Sequencing used immunoSEQ multiplex PCR; TCRdb keeps in-frame clones, though not all of them. The table lists 130,000 to 150,000 clones, 65% to 80% of them singletons. The sequenced sample was PBMCs. Receptor source: a woman aged 40-49 years in good health and CMV-seronegative. Each CDR3 is given with its conserved first and last residue. D genes are given only for firm matches. A clone size is listed for some rows: how often the clone was seen (once, few, many), or a class if it is expanded.

D,V,J,size,DNA,CDR3
NA,TRBV11-2,TRBJ2-3,NA,TGTGCCAGCAGCTTTCCCCCGGACAGAAACACAGATACGCAGTATTTT,CASSFPPDRNTDTQYF
NA,TRBV6-1,TRBJ1-1,few,TGTGCCAGCAGTGAACGGGTGAACACTGAAGCTTTCTTT,CASSERVNTEAFF
NA,TRBV6-1,TRBJ1-1,NA,TGTGCCAGCGTCTCGGGGGGGTCGAACACTGAAGCTTTCTTT,CASVSGGSNTEAFF
TRBD1,TRBV10-3,TRBJ2-1,NA,TGTGCCATCACCGACGAGGCGCAGGGGGTGTTCTCCTACAATGAGCAGTTCTTC,CAITDEAQGVFSYNEQFF
TRBD1,TRBV15,TRBJ1-2,NA,TGTGCCACCAGCAGATCGGGACAGGGTCATCTCCTCTACACCTTC,CATSRSGQGHLLYTF
NA,TRBV11-3,TRBJ1-1,NA,TGTGCCAGCAGCTTAGAAGGGGGGGCGAGTGAAGCTTTCTTT,CASSLEGGASEAFF
NA,TRBV18,TRBJ1-1,few,TGTGCCAGCTCAGGACGGGGGAACACTGAAGCTTTCTTT,CASSGRGNTEAFF
NA,TRBV7-2,TRBJ2-7,NA,TGTGCCAGCAGCTCCTTCTACGAGCAGTACTTC,CASSSFYEQYF
TRBD1,TRBV4-1,TRBJ2-7,once,TGCGCCAGCAGCCAAGCCGGGACAGGGGCTAGCGAGCAGTACTTC,CASSQAGTGASEQYF
TRBD2,TRBV27,TRBJ2-7,NA,TGTGCCAGCAGTTTAACGGCTAGCGGGACATACTACGAGCAGTACTTC,CASSLTASGTYYEQYF
NA,TRBV30,TRBJ1-4,few,TGTGCCTGGAGTATCGGGGGGAATGAAAAACTGTTTTTT,CAWSIGGNEKLFF
TRBD1,TRBV5-6,TRBJ2-5,NA,TGTGCCAGCCAGGGGGCAGGACTACAAGAGACCCAGTACTTC,CASQGAGLQETQYF
NA,TRBV4-1,TRBJ2-1,few,TGCGCCAGCAGCCTAAGAATCATTGGACAGCGTTACAATGAGCAGTTCTTC,CASSLRIIGQRYNEQFF
NA,TRBV27,TRBJ1-2,once,TGTGCCAGCAGTCCCTCGACAGCCCAATATGGCTACACCTTC,CASSPSTAQYGYTF
TRBD1,TRBV19,TRBJ1-2,NA,TGTGCCAGTAGGCCGACAGGGGGCTACTATGGCTACACCTTC,CASRPTGGYYGYTF
NA,TRBV18,TRBJ1-3,NA,TGTGCCAGCTCACCACCCTCCGTAGTCACTGGAAACACCATATATTTT,CASSPPSVVTGNTIYF
NA,TRBV19,TRBJ1-2,NA,TGTGCCAGTAGGCCCCAGGGTGGTGATGGCTACACCTTC,CASRPQGGDGYTF
TRBD1,TRBV18,TRBJ1-4,NA,TGTGCCAGCTCTATCAATCTCCAGGGGGCAACTAATGAAAAACTGTTTTTT,CASSINLQGATNEKLFF
NA,TRBV13,TRBJ1-2,NA,TGTGCCAGCAGCTCGGGCTATGGCTACACCTTC,CASSSGYGYTF
TRBD2,TRBV9,TRBJ2-5,NA,TGTGCCAGCAGCGTAGATCCCGGGGGGAAGACCCAGTACTTC,CASSVDPGGKTQYF
NA,TRBV28,TRBJ2-7,few,TGTGCCAGCAGTTTAGACAGCGGGGAGCAGTACTTC,CASSLDSGEQYF
NA,TRBV19,TRBJ2-5,NA,TGTGCCAGTAGTATGGCTCCCAGGGGAGAGACCCAGTACTTC,CASSMAPRGETQYF
TRBD1,TRBV7-9,TRBJ1-1,NA,TGTTCCAGCAGCTTAGACAGGGGGCCCCGGGTGGCTGAAGCTTTCTTT,CSSSLDRGPRVAEAFF
TRBD1,TRBV28,TRBJ1-1,NA,TGTGCCAGCAGCCTCGACAGGGGGTGGGTAGCGGCTTTCTTT,CASSLDRGWVAAFF
TRBD2,TRBV11-3,TRBJ2-1,NA,TGTGCCAGCAGCTTAGAGTTAGCGGGAACCAATGAGCAGTTCTTC,CASSLELAGTNEQFF
TRBD2,TRBV5-1,TRBJ2-7,few,TGCGCCAGCAGCTGGTACGGGCTAGCGGGGGGTACCTACGAGCAGTACTTC,CASSWYGLAGGTYEQYF
TRBD1,TRBV7-7,TRBJ2-1,NA,TGTGCCAGCAGCCTCCGGACAGGCTCAAATGAGCAGTTCTTC,CASSLRTGSNEQFF
NA,TRBV29-1,TRBJ2-1,NA,TGCAGCGTCCTGGGGACTGCTTCGTCCTACAATGAGCAGTTCTTC,CSVLGTASSYNEQFF
NA,TRBV14,TRBJ1-1,few,TGTGCCAGCAGCCATGGCCTGAACACTGAAGCTTTCTTT,CASSHGLNTEAFF
TRBD2,TRBV2,TRBJ2-3,NA,TGTGCCAGCACCAGAAGGGGACTAGCCACAGATGCGCAGTATTTT,CASTRRGLATDAQYF
TRBD1,TRBV7-2,TRBJ2-7,NA,TGTGCCAGCAGCTGGGACAGGGGCCCCAACGAGCAGTACTTC,CASSWDRGPNEQYF
TRBD1,TRBV18,TRBJ2-5,NA,TGTGCCAGCTCACCAACAGGGGATTCGGAGACCCAGTACTTC,CASSPTGDSETQYF
TRBD1,TRBV6-6,TRBJ1-3,NA,TGTGCCAGCAGTCAAACGCCGGGACAGGGGGTTAACACCATATATTTT,CASSQTPGQGVNTIYF
TRBD1,TRBV7-6,TRBJ1-1,once,TGTGCCAGCAGCTCCCAGGGGGCCGACACTGAAGCTTTCTTT,CASSSQGADTEAFF
NA,TRBV6-1,TRBJ1-6,NA,TGTGCCGGACACTCCTATAATTCACCCCTCCACTTT,CAGHSYNSPLHF
NA,TRBV6-4,TRBJ2-2,NA,TGTGCCAGCAGTGTGCAGACAAGCGGGGAGCTGTTTTTT,CASSVQTSGELFF
TRBD1,TRBV5-4,TRBJ2-7,NA,TGTGCCAGCAGCTGGGACAGGGGGCTCGACGAGCAGTACTTC,CASSWDRGLDEQYF
TRBD2,TRBV13,TRBJ2-2,NA,TGTGCCAGCAGCTCGGCCGGACTAGCGGGGAAATCTTCCGGGGAGCTGTTTTTT,CASSSAGLAGKSSGELFF
TRBD2,TRBV7-9,TRBJ2-1,few,TGTGCCAGCAGCTTAGGAAGCGGGGGTCTCTTC,CASSLGSGGLF
NA,TRBV7-8,TRBJ1-5,NA,TGTGCCAGCAGCCGCCAAAGGGGGGGGCGCGTGACTTCAAACCAGCCCCAGCATTTT,CASSRQRGGRVTSNQPQHF
TRBD2,TRBV19,TRBJ2-1,few,TGTGCCAGTAGTACACTAGCGGAGCAGTTCTTC,CASSTLAEQFF
NA,TRBV2,TRBJ2-7,NA,TGTGCCAGCACTGAGAGGAGGGGTCAATACGAGCAGTACTTC,CASTERRGQYEQYF
TRBD2,TRBV28,TRBJ2-3,once,TGTGCCAGCAGTTTTGAAGCGGGGATGAGCACAGATACGCAGTATTTT,CASSFEAGMSTDTQYF
NA,TRBV6-4,TRBJ1-1,few,TGTGCCAGACAAGGGACAGAAGCTTTCTTT,CARQGTEAFF
TRBD1,TRBV6-1,TRBJ1-2,NA,TGTGCCAGCAGTGAAGCGCGCAGGGGGGGCTACACCTTC,CASSEARRGGYTF
TRBD1,TRBV5-6,TRBJ2-5,once,TGTGCCAGCAGGGAGACAGGGGGTCAAGAGACCCAGTACTTC,CASRETGGQETQYF
NA,TRBV20-1,TRBJ2-3,NA,TGCAGTGCCGGAGATACGCAGTATTTT,CSAGDTQYF
TRBD1,TRBV10-3,TRBJ1-5,NA,TGTGCCATCAGTGACCGGGACAGGGATTATCAGCCCCAGCATTTT,CAISDRDRDYQPQHF
TRBD1,TRBV10-2,TRBJ1-2,NA,TGCGCCAGCAGTGACCAGGGGGACCACTATGGCTACACCTTC,CASSDQGDHYGYTF
TRBD1,TRBV15,TRBJ1-2,NA,TGTGCCACCAGCAGAGGGCAGCTACAGGGGGTCGATGGCTACACCTTC,CATSRGQLQGVDGYTF
NA,TRBV29-1,TRBJ2-5,NA,TGCAGCGTTGTTGGCCAGGGAATCGGTCCCTTACAAGAGACCCAGTACTTC,CSVVGQGIGPLQETQYF
TRBD1,TRBV2,TRBJ2-7,NA,TGTGCCAGCACCCCGAGGACAGGTTTCTACGAGCAGTACTTC,CASTPRTGFYEQYF